This entry describes one TCR beta chain. Its specific antigen is unknown. The junction differs from germline at one of its ends, possibly a read error. The data originate from a study of OX40 agonist ivuxolimab in advanced cancers. A note on the overall study: Ivuxolimab was an agonistic, fully human IgG2 monoclonal antibody directed against OX40 (CD134), a costimulatory receptor. Intravenous ivuxolimab was administered to patients every 2 weeks at six dose levels: 0.01, 0.1, 0.3, 1.5, 3 and 10 mg/kg. Of the roughly 50 dose-escalation patients, hepatocellular carcinoma was present in about 20, melanoma in around 15, renal cell carcinoma in 9 and head and neck cancer in 9. In the dose-escalation cohort, over 65% of patients were male, and the mean age was approximately 64 years, with a range of about 20 to 79. Prior anti-PD-1, anti-PD-L1 or anti-CTLA-4 therapy was permitted, and approximately 39% of dose-escalation patients had received checkpoint inhibitors. Three dose-escalation patients achieved partial responses, one with hepatocellular carcinoma and two with cutaneous melanoma. The point of sequencing TCRbeta in the periphery was to test whether ivuxolimab changed TCR sequence diversity and drove clonal T-cell expansion. The monotherapy dose-escalation portion (N ≈ 50 patients) of the phase I ivuxolimab trial is reported in the paper. Study-level results and caveats: Clonal expansion of both CD4+ and CD8+ blood T cells was observed from baseline to week 6 at doses 0.1 to 3.0 mg/kg. Low levels of normalized T-cell clonal expansion were also seen in some patients who did not respond. In the 0.1-3.0 mg/kg groups, partial responders were among the patients with the lowest normalized peripheral clonal expansion, particularly in CD8+ T cells. The antigen specificity of the clonally expanded peripheral T cells was not determined. After ivuxolimab, more expanded clones were found on average in CD8+ T cells than in CD4+ T cells.

To sequence the TCRbeta CDR3 region, genomic DNA was isolated from the sorted cells. TCRbeta CDR3 regions were sequenced using the immunoSEQ Assay. What TCRdb holds here is the immuneACCESS table cut down to in-frame rearrangements. Part of the clones is not present; checked against another copy, under half of the missing clones reflect an unresolved V gene, and the others are unexplained. A total of 41,000 or so clones appear in this sample, around four fifths of them only once. Of the sample, under 3.5% falls within the top ten clones. The trial excluded patients who had a history of autoimmune disease or were on systemic immunosuppression. Peripheral blood for TCR sequencing was collected from all dose cohorts at baseline, on cycle 4 day 1, and on cycle 7 day 1. Samples were obtained from an open-label, multicenter, first-in-human phase I dose-escalation trial of ivuxolimab. The trial enrolled adults with locally advanced or metastatic head and neck squamous cell, hepatocellular, melanoma or renal cell carcinoma. Before TCR sequencing, CD4+ T cells and CD8+ T cells from peripheral blood were sorted into separate populations.

The material was CD4+ or CD8+ T cells sorted from blood, obtained in a trial of the OX40 agonist ivuxolimab. This clonotype was obtained from an adult with an advanced solid tumor such as melanoma, head and neck, liver or kidney cancer.

The DNA reads as follows: TGTGCTAGCAGCGTAAACCGGGACAGCTCCTACGAGCAGTACTTC. Translation gives CASSVNRDSSYEQYF. This sequence uses TRBV7-7 and TRBJ2-7; TRBD1 fits 7 bases in the junction. CDR1 SSHAT and CDR2 FNYEAQ were looked up in the germline V gene (reference sequence). The CDR3 has 15 amino acids, counting the end cysteine and phenylalanine. The kept DNA is CDR3 alone, 45 bases in frame from the first base. The full variable domain, with segments outside the CDR3 supplied by the reference TRBV7-7 and TRBJ2-7 proteins, appears as GAGVSQSPRYKVTKRGQDVTLRCDPISSHATLYWYQQALGQGPEFLTYFNYEAQPDKSGLPSDRFSAERPEGSISTLTIQRTEQRDSAMYRCASSVNRDSSYEQYFGPGTRLTVT.